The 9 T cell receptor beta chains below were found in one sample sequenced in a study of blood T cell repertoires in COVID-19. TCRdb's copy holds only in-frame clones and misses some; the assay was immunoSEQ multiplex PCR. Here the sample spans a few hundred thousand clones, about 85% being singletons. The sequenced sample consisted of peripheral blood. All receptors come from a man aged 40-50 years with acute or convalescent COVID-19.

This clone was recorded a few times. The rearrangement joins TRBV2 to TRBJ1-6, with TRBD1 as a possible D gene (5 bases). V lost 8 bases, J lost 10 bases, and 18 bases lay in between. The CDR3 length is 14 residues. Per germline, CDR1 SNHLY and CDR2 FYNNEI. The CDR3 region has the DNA TGTGCCAGCGCCTTTCAGGGAGGGCGCTCACCCCTCCACTTT. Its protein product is CASAFQGGRSPLHF.

The CDR3 spells CASSSRDSAYEQYF. The CDR3 DNA reads TGTGCCAGCAGCTCCCGGGACAGTGCCTACGAGCAGTACTTC. The J gene is TRBJ2-7, the V gene TRBV5-6, with TRBD1 matching over 7 bases. The V and J ends lost 3 bases and 2 bases, in that order; junction bases with no gene match: 5. The CDR3 runs 14 residues. The germline gives CDR1 SGHDT, CDR2 YYEEEE.

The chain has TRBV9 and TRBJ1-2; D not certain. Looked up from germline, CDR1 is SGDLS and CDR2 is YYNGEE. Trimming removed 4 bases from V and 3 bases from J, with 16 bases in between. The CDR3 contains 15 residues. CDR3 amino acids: CASSPRVGPYYGYTF. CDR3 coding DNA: TGTGCCAGCAGCCCCCGTGTGGGCCCATACTATGGCTACACCTTC. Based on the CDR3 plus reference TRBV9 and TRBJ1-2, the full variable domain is DSGVTQTPKHLITATGQRVTLRCSPRSGDLSVYWYQQSLDQGLQFLIQYYNGEERAKGNILERFSAQQFPDLHSELNLSSLELGDSALYFCASSPRVGPYYGYTFGSGTRLTVV.

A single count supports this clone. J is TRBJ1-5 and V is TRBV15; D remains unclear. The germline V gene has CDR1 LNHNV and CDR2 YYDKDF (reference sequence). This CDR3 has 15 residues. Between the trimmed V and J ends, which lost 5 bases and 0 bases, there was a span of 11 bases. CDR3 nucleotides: TGTGCCACCAGCTTGGGCGTTTCTAGCAATCAGCCCCAGCATTTT. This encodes CATSLGVSSNQPQHF.

CDR3 nucleotides: TGTGCCATCAAACCTAGCGGGGTTTACGAGCAGTACTTC. Its translation: CAIKPSGVYEQYF. The V call is TRBV10-3, the J call TRBJ2-7, with 9 bases lining up with TRBD2. CDR3 length equals 13 residues. Germline V gene sequence: CDR1 ENHRY, CDR2 SYGVKD. J lost 4 bases, V lost 7 bases, and 5 bases had no gene match.

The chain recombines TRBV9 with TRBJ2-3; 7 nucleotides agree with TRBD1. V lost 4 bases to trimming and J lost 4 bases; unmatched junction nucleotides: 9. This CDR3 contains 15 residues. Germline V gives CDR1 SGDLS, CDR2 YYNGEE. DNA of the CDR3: TGTGCCAGCAGCCCCACGACAGGGTATGCAGATACGCAGTATTTT. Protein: CASSPTTGYADTQYF.

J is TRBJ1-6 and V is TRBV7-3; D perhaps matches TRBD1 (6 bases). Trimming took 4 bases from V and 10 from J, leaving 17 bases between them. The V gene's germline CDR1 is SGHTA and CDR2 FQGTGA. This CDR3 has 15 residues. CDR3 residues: CASSSDRFSQSPLHF. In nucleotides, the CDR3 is TGTGCCAGCAGCTCCGACAGGTTTAGCCAGTCACCCCTCCACTTT.

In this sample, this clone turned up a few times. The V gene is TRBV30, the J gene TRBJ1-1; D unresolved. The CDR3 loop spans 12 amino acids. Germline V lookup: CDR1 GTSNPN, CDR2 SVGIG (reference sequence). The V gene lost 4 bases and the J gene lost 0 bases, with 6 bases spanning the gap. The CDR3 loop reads CAWKYMNTEAFF. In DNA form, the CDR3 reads TGTGCCTGGAAATATATGAACACTGAAGCTTTCTTT.

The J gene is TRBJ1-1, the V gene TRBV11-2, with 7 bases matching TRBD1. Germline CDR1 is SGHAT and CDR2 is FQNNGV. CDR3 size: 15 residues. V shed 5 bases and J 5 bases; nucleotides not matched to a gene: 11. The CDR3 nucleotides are TGTGCCAGCAGCCCGCCACAGGGGATAGGTACTGAAGCTTTCTTT. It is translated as CASSPPQGIGTEAFF.